The 27 T cell receptor beta chains below were found in one sample sequenced in a study of identical twins. TCRdb itself ran the 5' RACE reads through MiXCR, one entry per CDR3 protein. Of 700,000 or so distinct CDR3 sequences listed, over 8.5% are singletons. The data also belong to a second study, concerning yellow fever vaccine responses in identical twins.

Sequenced input: PBMCs. The receptors derive from a woman between 18 and 29 years old in good health.

This rearrangement joins TRBV5-1 to TRBJ2-1, with TRBD2 identical over 7 bases. J gave up 7 bases and V 4 bases, and 11 bases lay outside the gene matches. Germline V lookup: CDR1 SGHRS, CDR2 YFSETQ. The CDR3 runs 15 residues. The DNA for the CDR3 is TGCGCCAGCAGCCCCGTGGGGGGGGAAACGAATGAGCAGTTCTTC. The encoded protein is CASSPVGGETNEQFF.

This clonotype was counted many times. V usage is TRBV6-2 or TRBV6-3 and J usage is TRBJ2-6; D is uncertain. Trimming cost V 5 bases and J 4 bases, with 12 bases left between them. Germline-derived CDR1 and CDR2 are MNHEY and SVGEGT. This CDR3 region has 15 residues. CDR3 nucleotide sequence: TGTGCCAGCAGTCCCGAGACGGGCGGGGCCAACGTCCTGACTTTC. This encodes CASSPETGGANVLTF.

The rearrangement joins TRBV20-1 to TRBJ2-1; 9 bases map to TRBD1. J gave up 7 bases and V 0 bases, and 4 bases lay outside the gene matches. The CDR3 extends over 14 amino acids. Germline V gene sequence: CDR1 DFQATT, CDR2 SNEGSKA (reference sequence). The CDR3 DNA follows: TGCAGTGCTAGAGATCTGGGACAGGGAAATGAGCAGTTCTTC. Translated, it gives CSARDLGQGNEQFF.

The rearrangement links TRBV14 to TRBJ1-5; 8 bases are a match to TRBD1. There are 14 residues in the CDR3. After removal of 0 bases from V and 9 bases from J, the junction contained 4 bases not matched to a gene. Germline values: CDR1 SGHDN, CDR2 FVKESK. CDR3 region: CASSQDGTGRPQHF. The DNA of the CDR3 is TGTGCCAGCAGCCAAGACGGGACAGGAAGGCCCCAGCATTTT.

This clonotype was seen a few times. The chain joins TRBV20-1 to TRBJ1-6, with 9 bases that match TRBD1. Germline values: CDR1 DFQATT, CDR2 SNEGSKA (reference sequence). The CDR3 consists of 14 residues. The V segment lost 5 bases and the J segment 6 bases; nucleotides outside the gene matches: 5. CDR3 amino acids: CSAGDRASNSPLHF. CDR3 in DNA: TGCAGTGCTGGGGACAGGGCGTCTAATTCACCCCTCCACTTT.

This clonotype was counted at least ten times. CDR3 in amino acids: CASSVWGVGPNNEQFF. The DNA of the CDR3 is TGTGCCAGCAGCGTGTGGGGGGTCGGGCCGAACAATGAGCAGTTCTTC. The chain couples TRBV7-8 to TRBJ2-1, with TRBD2 as a possible D gene (6 bases). V lost 5 bases and J 5 bases, leaving 19 bases between the germline ends. The CDR3 loop spans 16 amino acids. Per the germline V gene, CDR1 is SGHVS and CDR2 is FQNEAQ.

The chain uses TRBV7-9 and TRBJ2-1; 8 bases map to TRBD2. The CDR3 contains 17 residues. Trimming removed 4 bases from V and 4 bases from J; junction bases left unmatched: 12. Germline lookup yields CDR1 SEHNR and CDR2 FQNEAQ (reference sequence). The DNA for the CDR3 is TGTGCCAGCAGCTCCTCTTTCGTGGAGCGGGGGTACAATGAGCAGTTCTTC. Its translation is CASSSSFVERGYNEQFF.

The chain recombines TRBV20-1 with TRBJ2-1; D is possibly TRBD1 or TRBD2 (5 bases each). Germline V gene lookup returns CDR1 DFQATT and CDR2 SNEGSKA (reference sequence). Trimming cost V 0 bases and J 0 bases, with 24 bases left between them. The CDR3 has 20 amino acids. In DNA form, the CDR3 reads TGCAGTGCTAGAGATCTTTTGTTTTTTAGGGACGCACGCTCCTACAATGAGCAGTTCTTC. Encoded protein: CSARDLLFFRDARSYNEQFF.

The genes are TRBV6-1 and TRBJ2-7; D not resolved. Per germline, CDR1 MNHNS and CDR2 SASEGT. The V end was cut by 1 base, the J end by 4 bases, with 14 bases between. The CDR3 runs to 15 residues. The CDR3 protein is CASSEGRGFPYEQYF. The CDR3 DNA follows: TGTGCCAGCAGTGAAGGTCGCGGCTTTCCTTACGAGCAGTACTTC.

This clonotype appeared many times. The chain carries TRBV5-1 and TRBJ2-7; 8 bases line up with TRBD1. There are 15 residues in the CDR3. Germline CDR1 is SGHRS and CDR2 is YFSETQ. V shed 0 bases and J 4 bases; nucleotides not matched to a gene: 6. CDR3 nucleotides: TGCGCCAGCAGCTTGGGCCAGGGGGCTACATACGAGCAGTACTTC. Protein sequence: CASSLGQGATYEQYF.

This clonotype was seen repeatedly, ten times or more. This chain connects TRBV10-3 to TRBJ2-1; 12 nucleotides match TRBD2. The J segment lost 0 bases and the V segment lost 0 bases, leaving 12 bases of the junction unmatched. The CDR3 runs to 21 residues. The germline V gene has CDR1 ENHRY and CDR2 SYGVKD. The CDR3 sequence: CAISESSGGLAGPSSYNEQFF. CDR3 DNA sequence: TGTGCCATCAGTGAGTCCTCAGGTGGACTAGCGGGACCGAGCTCCTACAATGAGCAGTTCTTC.

This clonotype was recorded a few times. The CDR3 here is CAATQIGTDTQYF. CDR3 in DNA: TGTGCCGCCACCCAAATCGGCACAGATACGCAGTATTTT. This sequence joins TRBV10-3 and TRBJ2-3; no reliable D call. CDR1 is ENHRY and CDR2 is SYGVKD in the germline V gene. With 11 bases removed from V and 1 base from J, the gap between germline ends came to 13 bases. This CDR3 comprises 13 residues.

This clonotype turned up a few times. The J gene is TRBJ2-1, the V gene TRBV14; the D is unclear. The V end was cut by 1 base, the J end by 4 bases, with 8 bases between. Germline V gene data show CDR1 as SGHDN and CDR2 as FVKESK. The CDR3 consists of 14 residues. DNA for the CDR3: TGTGCCAGCAGCCAAGTGGCGCCATACAATGAGCAGTTCTTC. Translated: CASSQVAPYNEQFF.

This clonotype was observed a handful of times. The CDR3 DNA is TGCGCCAGCAGCCAAGATCCAGGGTGGTACTCCGAGCAGTACTTC. Protein sequence: CASSQDPGWYSEQYF. The V call is TRBV4-3, the J call TRBJ2-7; tentatively, D is TRBD1 (5 bases). The CDR3 runs 15 residues. CDR1 and CDR2 (germline): LGHNA, YSLEER. Trimming took 0 bases from V and 6 from J, leaving 15 bases between them.

This clonotype was recorded many times. The CDR3: CASSLASGVNEQFF. DNA of the CDR3: TGCGCCAGCAGCTTGGCTAGCGGGGTCAATGAGCAGTTCTTC. This chain uses TRBV5-1 with TRBJ2-1; 9 bases agree with TRBD2. Looked up from germline, CDR1 is SGHRS and CDR2 is YFSETQ. CDR3 size: 14 residues. J lost 6 bases, V lost 0 bases, and 1 base had no gene match.

This clonotype was observed many times. The rearrangement joins TRBV29-1 to TRBJ2-7, with 7 bases that match TRBD2. With 2 bases clipped from V and 0 bases from J, the junction kept 4 bases outside the gene matches. The CDR3 runs to 14 residues. Germline-derived CDR1 and CDR2 are SQVTM and ANQGSEA. The CDR3 nucleotides are TGCAGCGTTGAAACTAGCGAGAGCTCCTACGAGCAGTACTTC. Its protein is CSVETSESSYEQYF.

A few counts support this clonotype. The chain has TRBV7-2 and TRBJ2-7, with D perhaps TRBD1 (5 bases). The germline gives CDR1 SGHTA, CDR2 FQGNSA. CDR3 length: 18 residues. Deletions cut 1 base from V and 0 bases from J, with 19 bases between. CDR3 region: CASSLVAGVQGYSYEQYF. Written as DNA, the CDR3 is TGTGCCAGCAGCTTAGTCGCTGGGGTTCAGGGATACTCCTACGAGCAGTACTTC.

The chain has TRBV5-6 and TRBJ2-1; 7 bases fit TRBD2. V lost 1 base to trimming and J lost 3 bases; unmatched junction nucleotides: 13. The germline gives CDR1 SGHDT, CDR2 YYEEEE. The CDR3 spans 18 residues. Here the CDR3 DNA reads TGTGCCAGCAGCTTGTTCGTTTCGGGCGGGAGTTACTACAATGAGCAGTTCTTC. Translating it yields CASSLFVSGGSYYNEQFF. The variable domain in full, completed from reference TRBV5-6 and TRBJ2-1, reads DAGVTQSPTHLIKTRGQQVTLRCSPKSGHDTVSWYQQALGQGPQFIFQYYEEEERQRGNFPDRFSGHQFPNYSSELNVNALLLGDSALYLCASSLFVSGGSYYNEQFFGPGTRLTVL.

This clonotype has a count of ten or more. The chain joins TRBV7-2 to TRBJ2-7; 10 nucleotides align to TRBD2. This CDR3 region has 17 residues. V lost 6 bases to trimming and J lost 2 bases; unmatched junction nucleotides: 13. CDR1 and CDR2 (germline): SGHTA, FQGNSA. DNA for the CDR3: TGTGCCAGCAGTTACCTTGGGGCTAGCGGGAGCACCTACGAGCAGTACTTC. The encoded protein is CASSYLGASGSTYEQYF.

The sample holds a few counts of this clonotype. This chain connects TRBV19 to TRBJ2-3; no firm D call. CDR1 is LNHDA, CDR2 SQIVND, per germline (reference sequence). The CDR3 is made up of 15 amino acids. The V end lost 6 bases, the J end lost 4 bases, and 17 bases lay between the germline ends. CDR3 nucleotide sequence: TGTGCCAGTAGGATCGGCACAGCGTCCCCAGATACGCAGTATTTT. Translated: CASRIGTASPDTQYF. The whole variable domain, remainder taken from reference TRBV19 and TRBJ2-3, is DGGITQSPKYLFRKEGQNVTLSCEQNLNHDAMYWYRQDPGQGLRLIYYSQIVNDFQKGDIAEGYSVSREKKESFPLTVTSAQKNPTAFYLCASRIGTASPDTQYFGPGTRLTVL.

The V gene is TRBV5-6, the J gene TRBJ2-1, with D unclear. This CDR3 comprises 14 residues. V was clipped by 6 bases and J by 2 bases, with 12 bases between them. Germline V gene sequence: CDR1 SGHDT, CDR2 YYEEEE. CDR3 protein: CASTPRRPYNEQFF. The CDR3 DNA reads as TGTGCCAGCACCCCCCGGCGTCCCTACAATGAGCAGTTCTTC.

This clonotype has just a few counts. The rearrangement links TRBV18 to TRBJ2-7, with D unclear. The V and J ends lost 1 base and 0 bases respectively, with 16 bases between them. Germline CDR1 and CDR2: KGHSH and LQKENI. This CDR3 is 17 amino acids long. CDR3 sequence: CASSPRLGEISSYEQYF. The CDR3 bases are TGTGCCAGCTCACCACGATTAGGTGAGATCAGCTCCTACGAGCAGTACTTC.

This clonotype was recorded many times. The rearrangement joins TRBV12-3 or TRBV12-4 to TRBJ2-7; 11 bases agree with TRBD2. Trimming took 6 bases from V and 2 from J; bases not matched to a gene: 3. The CDR3 is 14 amino acids. The CDR3 region is CASRGTSGPYEQYF. The CDR3 DNA is TGTGCCAGCAGGGGGACTAGCGGACCCTACGAGCAGTACTTC.

The rearrangement links TRBV5-1 to TRBJ2-7; TRBD2 might be the D (6 bases). Looked up from germline, CDR1 is SGHRS and CDR2 is YFSETQ. Trimming took 3 bases from V and 2 from J, leaving 12 bases between them. The CDR3 runs to 14 residues. The DNA of the CDR3 is TGCGCCAGCAGCTCAAACCCGGGGGCCTACGAGCAGTACTTC. Translation gives CASSSNPGAYEQYF. Together with reference TRBV5-1 and TRBJ2-7, the CDR3 gives the full variable domain: KAGVTQTPRYLIKTRGQQVTLSCSPISGHRSVSWYQQTPGQGLQFLFEYFSETQRNKGNFPGRFSGRQFSNSRSEMNVSTLELGDSALYLCASSSNPGAYEQYFGPGTRLTVT.

This clonotype was seen ten or more times. This rearrangement joins TRBV3-1 to TRBJ2-5, with 7 bases identical to TRBD2. CDR1 LGHDT and CDR2 YNNKEL come from the germline V gene (reference sequence). The CDR3 covers 14 residues. Unmatched junction bases numbered 5, after V lost 2 bases and J lost 5 bases. The CDR3 DNA reads TGTGCCAGCAGCCAATCAAGCGGGGTGGAGACCCAGTACTTC. It encodes CASSQSSGVETQYF.

To note about this clonotype: The CDR3 ends on some other residue instead of the conserved phenylalanine or tryptophan, so this is likely a read error. The genes are TRBV3-1 and TRBJ2-7; no reliable D call. V was clipped by 1 base and J by 4 bases, with 2 bases between them. The CDR3 contains 11 residues. The germline gives CDR1 LGHDT, CDR2 YNNKEL (reference sequence). The CDR3 loop reads CASSQGYEQYS. The CDR3 DNA is TGTGCCAGCAGCCAAGGTTACGAGCAGTACTCC.

This clonotype showed up just a few times. The V call is TRBV6-1, the J call TRBJ2-1; TRBD2 aligns across 8 bases. CDR3 length: 15 residues. Per the germline V gene, CDR1 is MNHNS and CDR2 is SASEGT. V was pared by 6 bases and J by 7 bases, with 11 bases of the junction left unmatched. In DNA form, the CDR3 reads TGTGCCAGCAGGATACGGGGGGGCCCCGGTAATGAGCAGTTCTTC. Its protein product is CASRIRGGPGNEQFF.